This TCR beta chain was identified in a study of blood T cell repertoires in COVID-19. The assay was immunoSEQ multiplex PCR, and TCRdb's table has in-frame clones only and misses some. Of a few hundred thousand clones detected, 88% appear once; the ten largest clones hold about 11%. This CDR3 is 17 amino acids long. The specimen sequenced was peripheral blood. The chain has TRBV21-1 and TRBJ2-7; TRBD1 reflects the table's D call only, with no check against the DNA. TRBV21-1 is given as a pseudogene. The receptor comes from a woman in her twenties or thirties with COVID-19, enrolled during active disease. CDR3 coding DNA: TGTGCCGGATGGGGAGGGGCCGGGACAGGGTGGACCTACGAGCAGTACTTC. This gives the protein CAGWGGAGTGWTYEQYF.